This T cell receptor (beta chain) was documented in a study of blood T cell repertoires in COVID-19. The wider study: Samples representing acute and convalescent COVID-19 were sourced from the United States, Italy and Spain.

Germline V CDR1 and CDR2: MRHNA, SNTAGT. The CDR3 sequence is 15 residues long. The V end lost 4 bases, the J end lost 7 bases, and 19 bases lay between the germline ends. The table came from immunoSEQ multiplex PCR; TCRdb's copy has only in-frame clones and leaves some out. The sample shows hundreds of thousands of clones, around 87% of them seen only once. This chain links TRBV6-4 with TRBJ1-2, with D possibly TRBD1 on 5 matching bases. This receptor was taken from a man aged 30-40 years who had recovered from COVID-19. What was sequenced was PBMCs or T cells enriched from blood (not recorded which). The CDR3 loop is CASSVSEQGLTGYTF. CDR3 DNA sequence: TGTGCCAGCAGTGTGTCTGAGCAGGGACTTACTGGCTACACCTTC.